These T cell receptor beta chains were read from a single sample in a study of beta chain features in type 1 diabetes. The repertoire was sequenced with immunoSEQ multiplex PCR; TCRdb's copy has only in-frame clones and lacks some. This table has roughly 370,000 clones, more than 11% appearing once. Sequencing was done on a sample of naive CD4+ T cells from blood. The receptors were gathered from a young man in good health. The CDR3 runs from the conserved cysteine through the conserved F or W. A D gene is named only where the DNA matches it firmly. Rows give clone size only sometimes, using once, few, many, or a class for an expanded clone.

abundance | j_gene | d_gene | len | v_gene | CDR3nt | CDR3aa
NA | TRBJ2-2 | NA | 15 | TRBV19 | TGTGCCAGTAGTATCACCCCTCTGGGCACCGGGGAGCTGTTTTTT | CASSITPLGTGELFF
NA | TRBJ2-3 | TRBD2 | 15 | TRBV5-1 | TGCGCCAGCAGCTACTCTAGCGGGAGGGGCGATACGCAGTATTTT | CASSYSSGRGDTQYF
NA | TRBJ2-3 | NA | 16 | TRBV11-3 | TGTGCCAGCAGCTTAGGGGGACCTAAAACCACAGATACGCAGTATTTT | CASSLGGPKTTDTQYF
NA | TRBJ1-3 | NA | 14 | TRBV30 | TGTGCCTGGAGCCTTTGGAACTCTGGAAACACCATATATTTT | CAWSLWNSGNTIYF
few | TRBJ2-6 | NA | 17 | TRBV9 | TGTGCCAGCAGCGCCGACTGGGACATTTCTGGGGCCAACGTCCTGACTTTC | CASSADWDISGANVLTF
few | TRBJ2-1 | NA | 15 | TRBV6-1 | TGTGCCAGCAGTCCAGGGTCAGCTAAGATCAATGAGCAGTTCTTC | CASSPGSAKINEQFF
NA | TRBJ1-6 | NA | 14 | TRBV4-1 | TGCGCCAGCAGCCTGCCGCCCGGGGATTCACCCCTCCACTTT | CASSLPPGDSPLHF
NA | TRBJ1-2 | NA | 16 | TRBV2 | TGTGCCAGCAGTGAATTGCGGACAGCGCCTAACTATGGCTACACCTTC | CASSELRTAPNYGYTF
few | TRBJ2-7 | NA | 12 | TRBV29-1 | TGCAGCGCCGGGCAGGCTCCCTACGAGCAGTACTTC | CSAGQAPYEQYF
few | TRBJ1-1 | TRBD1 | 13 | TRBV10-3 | TGTGCCATCACAGGGGGCGCGGGTACTGAAGCTTTCTTT | CAITGGAGTEAFF
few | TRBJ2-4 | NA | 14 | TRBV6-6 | TGTGCCAGCAGTAAAACGCGGGATGTGAACATTCAGTACTTC | CASSKTRDVNIQYF
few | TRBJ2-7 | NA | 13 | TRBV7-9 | TGTGCCAGCAGCTTAAATCCAACGGGCGAGCAGTACTTC | CASSLNPTGEQYF
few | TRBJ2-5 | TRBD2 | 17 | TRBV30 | TGTGCCTGGAGTAGGGTTTGGACTAGCGGGAGTGGCGAGACCCAGTACTTC | CAWSRVWTSGSGETQYF
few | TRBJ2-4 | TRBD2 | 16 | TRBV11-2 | TGTGCCAGCAGCTTAGGCCTGGGTAGCGGGGGAAACATTCAGTACTTC | CASSLGLGSGGNIQYF
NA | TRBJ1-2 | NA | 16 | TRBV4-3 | TGCGCCAGCAGCCAAGAGTCCCCGGGCGCCGGATATGGCTACACCTTC | CASSQESPGAGYGYTF
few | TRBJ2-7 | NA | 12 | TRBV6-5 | TGTGCCAGCAGTGGCGAGTCCTACGAGCAGTACTTC | CASSGESYEQYF
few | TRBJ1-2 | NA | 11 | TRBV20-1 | TGCAGTGCTAGACGTACCCCCGGCTACACCTTC | CSARRTPGYTF
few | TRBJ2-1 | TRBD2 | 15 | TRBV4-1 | TGCGCCAGCAGCCAAGATCGGGTTAGCGGGGGTGTGCAGTTCTTC | CASSQDRVSGGVQFF
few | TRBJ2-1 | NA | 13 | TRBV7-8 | TGTGCCACCCTCACAGGGCCAAACAATGAGCAGTTCTTC | CATLTGPNNEQFF
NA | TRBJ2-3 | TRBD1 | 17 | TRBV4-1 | TGCGCCAGCAGCCAAGTCCCCGGGACAGGAGGCACAGATACGCAGTATTTT | CASSQVPGTGGTDTQYF
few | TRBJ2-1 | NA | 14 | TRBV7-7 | TGTGCTAGCAGCTTAGCGAGCAGGGGAGGGGAGCAGTTCTTC | CASSLASRGGEQFF
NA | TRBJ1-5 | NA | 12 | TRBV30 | TGTGCCTGGGCCCATAGCAATCAGCCCCAGCATTTT | CAWAHSNQPQHF
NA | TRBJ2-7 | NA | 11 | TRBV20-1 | TGCAGTGCTAGAGATGGTCCCGAGCAGTACTTC | CSARDGPEQYF
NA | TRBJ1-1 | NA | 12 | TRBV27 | TGTGCCAGCAGTTTAATTGGTGCTGAAGCTTTCTTT | CASSLIGAEAFF